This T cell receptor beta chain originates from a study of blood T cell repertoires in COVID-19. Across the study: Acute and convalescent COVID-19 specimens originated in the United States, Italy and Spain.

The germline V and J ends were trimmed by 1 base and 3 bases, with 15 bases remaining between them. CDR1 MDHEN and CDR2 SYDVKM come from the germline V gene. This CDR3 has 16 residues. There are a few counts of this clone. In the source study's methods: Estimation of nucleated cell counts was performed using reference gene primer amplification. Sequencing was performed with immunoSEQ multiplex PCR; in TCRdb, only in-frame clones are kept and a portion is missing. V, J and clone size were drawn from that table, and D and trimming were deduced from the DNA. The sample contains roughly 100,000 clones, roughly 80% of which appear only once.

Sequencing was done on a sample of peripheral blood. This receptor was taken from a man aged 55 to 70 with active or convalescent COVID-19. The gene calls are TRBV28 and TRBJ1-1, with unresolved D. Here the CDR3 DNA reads TGTGCCAGCAGTTTATTTAGTGGGCGCGGGGACACTGAAGCTTTCTTT. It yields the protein CASSLFSGRGDTEAFF.